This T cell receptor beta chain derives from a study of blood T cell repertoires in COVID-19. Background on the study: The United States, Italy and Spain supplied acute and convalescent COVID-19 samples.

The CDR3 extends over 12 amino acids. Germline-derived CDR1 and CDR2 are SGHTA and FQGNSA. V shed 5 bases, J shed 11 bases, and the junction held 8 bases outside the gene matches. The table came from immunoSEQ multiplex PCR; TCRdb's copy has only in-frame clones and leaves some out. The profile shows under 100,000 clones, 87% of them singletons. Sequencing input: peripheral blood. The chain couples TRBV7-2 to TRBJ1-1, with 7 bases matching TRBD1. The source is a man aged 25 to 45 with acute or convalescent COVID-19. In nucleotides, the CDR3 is TGTGCCAGCAGCACACAGGGGTATGTTGCTTTCTTT. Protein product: CASSTQGYVAFF.